The clone carrying this T cell receptor (beta chain) was seen repeatedly, ten times or more. The source of the sample is a study of HIV-infected patients and healthy controls. cDNA was made from 400 to 500 ng RNA using alpha and beta constant primers. Using multiplexing indices, alpha and beta chain libraries were generated apart by chain-specific third strand synthesis. TCRdb fed the 5' RACE reads into MiXCR, producing one record per CDR3 protein. The sample comprises around 16,000 distinct CDR3 sequences, 8% to 10% of which are singletons, and approximately 5.1% rests with the top ten. J lost 7 bases, V lost 3 bases, and 10 bases had no gene match. The CDR3 spans 17 residues. All unsorted peripheral T cells were captured because whole blood was used without fractionation.

The chain joins TRBV12-3 or TRBV12-4 to TRBJ2-1, with 12 bases fitting TRBD2. The sequence derives from an adult in good health. Sequenced sample: blood. The CDR3 bases are TGTGCCAGCAGTTTCGTCCTAGCGGGAGGGCCGGGTAATGAGCAGTTCTTC. It specifies CASSFVLAGGPGNEQFF.